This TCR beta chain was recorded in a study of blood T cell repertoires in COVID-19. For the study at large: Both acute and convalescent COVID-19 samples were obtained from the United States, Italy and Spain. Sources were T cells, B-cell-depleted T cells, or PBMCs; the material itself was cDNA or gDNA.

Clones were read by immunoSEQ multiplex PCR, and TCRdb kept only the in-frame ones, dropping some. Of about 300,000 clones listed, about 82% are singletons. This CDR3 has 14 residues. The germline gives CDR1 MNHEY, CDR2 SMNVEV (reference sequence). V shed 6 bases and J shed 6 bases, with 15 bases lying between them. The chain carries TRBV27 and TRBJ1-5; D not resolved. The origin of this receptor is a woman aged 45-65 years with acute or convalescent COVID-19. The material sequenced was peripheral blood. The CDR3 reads CASRQRGSGQPQHF. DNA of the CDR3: TGTGCCAGCAGACAACGGGGAAGCGGTCAGCCCCAGCATTTT.